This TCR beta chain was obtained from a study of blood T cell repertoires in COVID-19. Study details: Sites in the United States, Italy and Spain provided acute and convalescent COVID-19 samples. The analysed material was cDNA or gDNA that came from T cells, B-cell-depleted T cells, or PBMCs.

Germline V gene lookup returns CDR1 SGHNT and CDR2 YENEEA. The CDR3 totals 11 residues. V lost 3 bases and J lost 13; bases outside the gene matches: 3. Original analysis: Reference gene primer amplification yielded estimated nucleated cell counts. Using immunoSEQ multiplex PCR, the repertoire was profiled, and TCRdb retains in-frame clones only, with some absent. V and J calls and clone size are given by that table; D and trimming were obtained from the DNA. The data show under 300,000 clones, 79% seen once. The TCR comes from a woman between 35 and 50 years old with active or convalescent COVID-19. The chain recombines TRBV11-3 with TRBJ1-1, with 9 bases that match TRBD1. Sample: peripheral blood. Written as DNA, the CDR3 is TGTGCCAGCAGCTTGGGACAGGGCATTTTCTTT. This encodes CASSLGQGIFF.